These T cell receptor beta chains were read from a single sample in a study of blood T cell repertoires in COVID-19. Sequenced by immunoSEQ multiplex PCR; TCRdb stores in-frame clones only, minus some. The sample lists about 83,000 clones; around 84% were seen once. Sequenced material: peripheral blood. The receptors here all came from an elderly woman in a cohort sampled during active or convalescent COVID-19. Both conserved end residues are part of each CDR3. Fields, in order: CDR3 protein, CDR3 DNA, J gene, V gene, D gene, clone size. A D gene is named only where the DNA matches it firmly. Size is stated for part of the rows, as once, few or many counts, or as a class when the clone is expanded.

CASSQRRTGVFGYTF	TGTGCCAGCAGCCAAAGAAGGACAGGGGTATTTGGCTACACCTTC	TRBJ1-2	TRBV3-1/TRBV3-2	TRBD1	.
CASGPGDSYQPQHF	TGTGCCAGCGGCCCCGGGGACAGTTATCAGCCCCAGCATTTT	TRBJ1-5	TRBV2	TRBD1	.
CASFPLIGQGLNGNQPQHF	TGTGCCAGTTTCCCCCTTATTGGACAAGGGCTTAATGGCAATCAGCCCCAGCATTTT	TRBJ1-5	TRBV28	.	.
CASSKGLAVPTQYF	TGTGCCAGCAGCAAGGGACTAGCGGTTCCGACCCAGTACTTC	TRBJ2-5	TRBV7-2	TRBD2	.
CASSITAAGQYANIQYF	TGTGCCAGCAGTATCACGGCCGCGGGACAGTATGCAAACATTCAGTACTTC	TRBJ2-4	TRBV28	.	.
CASSPTSRNEQFF	TGTGCCAGCAGCCCGACTAGCCGCAATGAGCAGTTCTTC	TRBJ2-1	TRBV3-1/TRBV3-2	TRBD2	.
CASSSSPGGTSGRRTGELFF	TGTGCCAGCAGCTCCTCGCCTGGGGGGACTAGCGGGAGAAGAACCGGGGAGCTGTTTTTT	TRBJ2-2	TRBV7-3	TRBD2	.
CASSPDQGNYGYTF	TGTGCCAGCAGCCCGGACCAGGGGAACTATGGCTACACCTTC	TRBJ1-2	TRBV28	.	once
CASSGGRGSNTGELFF	TGTGCCAGCAGTGGAGGGCGGGGCTCCAACACCGGGGAGCTGTTTTTT	TRBJ2-2	TRBV2	.	.
CASSPWTGHTEAFF	TGTGCCAGCAGCCCCTGGACAGGGCACACTGAAGCTTTCTTT	TRBJ1-1	TRBV7-2	TRBD1	.
CAISEVGAREKLFF	TGTGCCATCAGCGAGGTGGGGGCGCGTGAAAAACTGTTTTTT	TRBJ1-4	TRBV10-3	.	.
CASSLGQGSGYTF	TGCGCCAGCAGCTTAGGACAGGGAAGTGGCTACACCTTC	TRBJ1-2	TRBV5-1	TRBD1	.
CASSYDGARGANVLTF	TGTGCCAGCAGCTATGATGGGGCTAGGGGGGCCAACGTCCTGACTTTC	TRBJ2-6	TRBV5-6	.	.
CASSSGGTQETQYF	TGCGCCAGCAGCTCCGGGGGGACCCAAGAGACCCAGTACTTC	TRBJ2-5	TRBV5-1	TRBD2	.
CASRPGNQPQHF	TGTGCCAGCAGACCAGGGAATCAGCCCCAGCATTTT	TRBJ1-5	TRBV28	.	.
CASSFQSGGFSTEAFF	TGCGCCAGCAGCTTTCAGTCCGGGGGGTTCAGCACTGAAGCTTTCTTT	TRBJ1-1	TRBV5-1	.	.
CASSQDRPNTDTQYF	TGTGCCAGCAGCCAAGATCGCCCTAACACAGATACGCAGTATTTT	TRBJ2-3	TRBV4-2	.	.
CASSWIGENTEAFF	TGTGCCAGCAGCTGGATAGGGGAGAACACTGAAGCTTTCTTT	TRBJ1-1	TRBV5-4	.	.
CASSYPGGRASGYTF	TGTGCCAGCAGTTACCCCGGGGGACGGGCGAGCGGCTACACCTTC	TRBJ1-2	TRBV6-5	.	.
CAWSVLEGYNTF	TGTGCCTGGAGTGTACTGGAGGGGTACAACACCTTC	TRBJ1-2	TRBV30	.	.
CASSYRTGGEPQHF	TGTGCCAGCAGCTATAGGACAGGGGGCGAACCCCAGCATTTT	TRBJ1-5	TRBV5-8	TRBD1	few
CASSIPWTDLQETQYF	TGTGCCAGTAGTATACCCTGGACTGATCTACAAGAGACCCAGTACTTC	TRBJ2-5	TRBV19	.	.
CATSRGPGTGEETQYF	TGTGCCACCAGCAGAGGACCCGGGACAGGTGAAGAGACCCAGTACTTC	TRBJ2-5	TRBV15	TRBD1	.
CASSKTIDRGRETQYF	TGTGCCAGCAGTAAAACAATTGACAGGGGGCGGGAGACCCAGTACTTC	TRBJ2-5	TRBV6-6	TRBD1	.
CASSYPPDRVGSPLHF	TGTGCCAGCAGTTACCCTCCGGACAGGGTTGGTTCACCCCTCCACTTT	TRBJ1-6	TRBV6-2/TRBV6-3	TRBD1	.
CASGGLADFNTGELFF	TGTGCCAGCGGCGGACTAGCGGACTTTAACACCGGGGAGCTGTTTTTT	TRBJ2-2	TRBV3-1/TRBV3-2	TRBD2	.
CASSPTGNPQPQHF	TGTGCCAGCAGTCCAACAGGAAACCCCCAGCCCCAGCATTTT	TRBJ1-5	TRBV9	.	.
CASSLLSGSGTQYF	TGTGCCAGCAGTCTCCTTAGCGGGAGTGGGACCCAGTACTTC	TRBJ2-5	TRBV7-3	TRBD2	.
CASSLGFGLAGNEQFF	TGTGCCAGCAGCTTAGGATTCGGACTAGCGGGAAATGAGCAGTTCTTC	TRBJ2-1	TRBV13	TRBD2	.
CASKGTGGVGGTEAFF	TGTGCCAGTAAGGGGACAGGGGGCGTAGGTGGGACTGAAGCTTTCTTT	TRBJ1-1	TRBV19	TRBD1	.
CASSLGVGGAEGYTF	TGTGCCAGCAGTTTAGGGGTGGGGGGGGCTGAGGGCTACACCTTC	TRBJ1-2	TRBV27	.	.
CASSVGIAGESYEQYF	TGTGCCAGCAGCGTAGGCATAGCGGGAGAATCCTACGAGCAGTACTTC	TRBJ2-7	TRBV9	TRBD2	.
CASSLGLTLAGGPETQYF	TGTGCCAGCAGCTTGGGTCTTACTCTAGCGGGAGGGCCAGAGACCCAGTACTTC	TRBJ2-5	TRBV5-4	TRBD2	.
CASSLQGGFDAAKNIQYF	TGTGCCAGCAGTTTACAGGGTGGGTTTGACGCGGCCAAAAACATTCAGTACTTC	TRBJ2-4	TRBV28	.	.
CSTRGGNTEAFF	TGCAGCACCCGGGGGGGGAACACTGAAGCTTTCTTT	TRBJ1-1	TRBV29-1	.	.
CASSLRNTEAFF	TGTGCCAGCAGCTTGAGAAACACTGAAGCTTTCTTT	TRBJ1-1	TRBV11-3	.	.
CASSQGMGAGAFF	TGTGCCAGCAGCCAAGGGATGGGCGCAGGAGCTTTCTTT	TRBJ1-1	TRBV3-1/TRBV3-2	.	.
CASSLRGLAASTDTQYF	TGTGCCAGCAGCTTGAGGGGACTAGCGGCTAGCACAGATACGCAGTATTTT	TRBJ2-3	TRBV5-5	TRBD2	.
CASSSEGQGMSGYTF	TGCGCCAGCAGCTCGGAGGGACAGGGGATGAGTGGCTACACCTTC	TRBJ1-2	TRBV5-1	TRBD1	.
CASSQDPVSGISTDTQYF	TGTGCCAGCAGCCAAGACCCGGTTAGCGGGATAAGCACAGATACGCAGTATTTT	TRBJ2-3	TRBV3-1/TRBV3-2	TRBD2	.
CSMGQGKETQYF	TGCAGCATGGGACAGGGGAAAGAGACCCAGTACTTC	TRBJ2-5	TRBV29-1	TRBD1	once
CASSNRDRVHNEQFF	TGTGCCAGCAGTAACCGAGACAGGGTCCACAATGAGCAGTTCTTC	TRBJ2-1	TRBV27	TRBD1	.
CASSLAGQGVEKLFF	TGTGCCAGCAGCTTGGCTGGTCAGGGGGTCGAAAAACTGTTTTTT	TRBJ1-4	TRBV5-6	TRBD1	.
CANRGDGTNYGYTF	TGTGCCAACCGGGGGGACGGAACTAACTATGGCTACACCTTC	TRBJ1-2	TRBV2	.	.
CASSQGAAGQPQHF	TGTGCCAGCAGTCAGGGGGCGGCGGGCCAGCCCCAGCATTTT	TRBJ1-5	TRBV6-2/TRBV6-3	TRBD1	.
CASSFRGATGRPEAFF	TGTGCCAGCAGCTTTCGGGGGGCCACGGGGAGACCTGAAGCTTTCTTT	TRBJ1-1	TRBV5-6	.	.
CATSGVSGRFETQYF	TGTGCCACCAGTGGGGTTAGCGGGAGGTTTGAGACCCAGTACTTC	TRBJ2-5	TRBV24-1	TRBD2	.
CSVDLAGPYNEQFF	TGCAGCGTTGATTTGGCAGGCCCTTACAATGAGCAGTTCTTC	TRBJ2-1	TRBV29-1	.	once
CASRPFGPFYEQFF	TGTGCCAGTAGGCCCTTTGGGCCTTTTTATGAGCAGTTCTTC	TRBJ2-1	TRBV19	.	.
CASSVGQLIPSNQPQHF	TGTGCCAGCAGTGTTGGACAACTGATCCCTAGCAATCAGCCCCAGCATTTT	TRBJ1-5	TRBV27	.	.
CATIPERVRRDEQFF	TGTGCCACCATCCCCGAGAGAGTGAGGAGAGATGAGCAGTTCTTC	TRBJ2-1	TRBV28	.	.
CASSRWGQQNTEAFF	TGTGCCAGTAGTCGGTGGGGACAGCAGAACACTGAAGCTTTCTTT	TRBJ1-1	TRBV19	TRBD1	.
CASSPEEGGQYF	TGTGCCAGCAGCCCTGAAGAAGGGGGGCAGTATTTT	TRBJ2-3	TRBV5-4	.	.
CASSRVSSLGNEQFF	TGTGCCAGCAGTCGGGTCTCCTCCCTGGGCAATGAGCAGTTCTTC	TRBJ2-1	TRBV6-2/TRBV6-3	.	.
CASSFRGAETQYF	TGTGCCAGCAGTTTTCGGGGGGCAGAGACCCAGTACTTC	TRBJ2-5	TRBV12-3/TRBV12-4	.	.
CASSLGQLANEQFF	TGTGCCAGCAGCTTAGGACAACTAGCGAATGAGCAGTTCTTC	TRBJ2-1	TRBV7-2	TRBD2	.
CASKRDRENTEAFF	TGTGCCAGCAAACGAGACAGGGAGAACACTGAAGCTTTCTTT	TRBJ1-1	TRBV27	TRBD1	.